This T cell receptor (beta chain) originates from a study of OX40 agonist ivuxolimab in advanced cancers. Study-wide context: Hepatocellular carcinoma, melanoma, renal cell or head and neck cancer was diagnosed in the dose-escalation patients. Males comprised about 78% of the group, whose mean age was approximately 60 years (range roughly 20 to 90). General study points: It was not determined which antigens were specifically recognized by the peripheral T cells that had undergone clonal expansion. Clonal expansion from baseline to week 6 occurred in both CD4+ and CD8+ T cells.

As regards this clone: Its antigen is not known.

Repertoires were generated with immunoSEQ multiplex PCR, while TCRdb's copy carries only in-frame clones and drops some. The profile shows approximately 84,000 clones, around 87% of them singletons. Germline CDR1 MNHNY, CDR2 SVGAGI (reference sequence). The CDR3 is made up of 15 amino acids. V trimming: 5 bases; J trimming: 1 base; junction bases outside the gene matches: 6. This chain connects TRBV6-6 to TRBJ2-3, with TRBD1 matching 7 bases. The source is an adult with an advanced solid tumor such as melanoma, head and neck, liver or kidney cancer. Sequenced material: CD4+ or CD8+ T cells sorted from blood, taken in a trial of the OX40 agonist ivuxolimab. The CDR3 DNA reads TGTGCCAGCAGTCGACAGGGAATCGGCACAGATACGCAGTATTTT. It encodes CASSRQGIGTDTQYF.